This TCR beta chain was profiled in a study of blood T cell repertoires in COVID-19. The data were produced by immunoSEQ multiplex PCR, yet TCRdb's version contains in-frame clones alone and is incomplete. The profile shows 85,000 to 95,000 clones, less than 80% of them singletons. The length of the CDR3 is 15 residues. The germline V and J ends were trimmed by 5 bases and 6 bases, with 17 bases remaining between them. The germline CDR1 and CDR2 sequences are LNHDA and SQIVND (reference sequence). This clone came up once. The sample comprised peripheral blood. The TCR was taken from a woman at least 80 years old with acute or convalescent COVID-19. The chain combines TRBV19 with TRBJ1-5; D unclear. The CDR3 loop is CASSSSGRQGQPQHF. In DNA, the CDR3 is TGTGCCAGTAGTTCCTCCGGGAGGCAAGGTCAGCCCCAGCATTTT.